These T cell receptor beta chains were read from a single sample in a study of identical twins. One entry per CDR3 protein, called by TCRdb with MiXCR from the 5' RACE reads. This table holds about 520,000 distinct CDR3 sequences, around 20% found once. These sequences were also reported in another study, on T cells expressing NK-cell markers.

The sequencing input was CD4+ T cells sorted from blood. The receptors here all came from a woman aged 18-35 years in good health. Both conserved end residues are part of each CDR3. The D gene is left open where the match is weak. Expanded clones get a size class; other rows say once, few or many, or leave the size out.

clone_size	j_call	d_call	v_call	cdr3_nt	cdr3_aa
NA	TRBJ1-2	NA	TRBV12-3/TRBV12-4	TGTGCCAGCCGCCTGACCCGCGGGGGAGGGGATGGCTACACCTTC	CASRLTRGGGDGYTF
many	TRBJ2-5	NA	TRBV7-2	TGTGCCAGCAGCTTAGGGGTAAAAGAGACCCAGTACTTC	CASSLGVKETQYF
few	TRBJ2-3	NA	TRBV7-2	TGTGCCAGCAGCTGGGACCCTAACACAGATACGCAGTATTTT	CASSWDPNTDTQYF
NA	TRBJ2-5	NA	TRBV6-2/TRBV6-3	TGTGCCAGCAGTTATGTTCCGCAAGAGACCCAGTACTTC	CASSYVPQETQYF
few	TRBJ2-3	NA	TRBV21-1	TGTGCCAGCAGCAAAGGACAGGGTAAAACAGATACGCAGTATTTT	CASSKGQGKTDTQYF
NA	TRBJ2-5	TRBD2	TRBV11-3	TGTGCCAGCAGCCAAGGGACTAGGAACCAAGAGACCCAGTACTTC	CASSQGTRNQETQYF
NA	TRBJ1-2	NA	TRBV20-1	TGCAGTGCTACCCCGGGGGCTTTTGGTTATGGCTACACCTTC	CSATPGAFGYGYTF
NA	TRBJ1-1	TRBD1	TRBV5-1	TGCGCCAGCAGCACCGGGACAGGGTTCACTGAAGCTTTCTTT	CASSTGTGFTEAFF
few	TRBJ2-5	TRBD1	TRBV20-1	TGCAGTGCTTCACAGGGGGCGGTGGAGACCCAGTACTTC	CSASQGAVETQYF
few	TRBJ2-7	TRBD2	TRBV12-3/TRBV12-4	TGTGCCAGCAGTCCCGGACTAGCGGGAGACTACGAGCAGTACTTC	CASSPGLAGDYEQYF
many	TRBJ2-1	NA	TRBV20-1	TGCAGTGCTAGTGTATCAGGGAACTACAATGAGCAGTTCTTC	CSASVSGNYNEQFF
NA	TRBJ2-1	NA	TRBV5-1	TGCGCCAGCAGCGACAGGGGAGGGTGGAATGAGCAGTTCTTC	CASSDRGGWNEQFF
few	TRBJ2-5	TRBD2	TRBV27	TGTGCCAGTAGGCCCGGTCTAGCGGTACAAGAGACCCAGTACTTC	CASRPGLAVQETQYF
NA	TRBJ1-2	NA	TRBV29-1	TGCAGCGCAGGGGACAAGAATTACTATGGCTACACCTTC	CSAGDKNYYGYTF
NA	TRBJ2-5	NA	TRBV20-1	TGCAGTGCCCCCCGGGCGGGACAAGAGACCCAGTACTTC	CSAPRAGQETQYF
NA	TRBJ2-7	NA	TRBV6-6	TGTGCCAGCAACCTCGCCGGGGGGCACGAGCAGTACTTC	CASNLAGGHEQYF
NA	TRBJ1-3	TRBD1	TRBV13	TGTGCCAGCAGCCTCCGGGACAGGGGTCACACCATATATTTT	CASSLRDRGHTIYF
NA	TRBJ2-1	TRBD1	TRBV5-1	TGCGCCAGCAGCTCCGATGGACAGGGGGTCGTTGGCTTC	CASSSDGQGVVGF
NA	TRBJ2-7	NA	TRBV9	TGTGCCAGCAGCGTAGGTCCTAGCGCGCTTTCCTCCTACGAGCAGTACTTC	CASSVGPSALSSYEQYF
NA	TRBJ2-7	TRBD2	TRBV20-1	TGCAGTGCTAAAGGACTAGCGGATTACGAGCAGTACTTC	CSAKGLADYEQYF
few	TRBJ2-2	TRBD1	TRBV20-1	TGCAGTGCTAGAACAGGGGGCACCGGGGAGCTGTTTTTT	CSARTGGTGELFF
NA	TRBJ2-5	TRBD1	TRBV10-3	TGTGCCATCAGTGAGGACAGGGCGATCCAAGAGACCCAGTACTTC	CAISEDRAIQETQYF
NA	TRBJ2-4	NA	TRBV3-1	TGTGCCAGCAGCCACGGAGGGACAGCCAAAAACATTCAGTACTTC	CASSHGGTAKNIQYF
few	TRBJ2-1	NA	TRBV9	TGTGCCAGCAGCAAGGGGGAGTCCTACAATGAGCAGTTCTTC	CASSKGESYNEQFF
few	TRBJ1-5	NA	TRBV6-1	TGTGCCAGCAGTCAGCTAGATAGCAATCAGCCCCAGCATTTT	CASSQLDSNQPQHF